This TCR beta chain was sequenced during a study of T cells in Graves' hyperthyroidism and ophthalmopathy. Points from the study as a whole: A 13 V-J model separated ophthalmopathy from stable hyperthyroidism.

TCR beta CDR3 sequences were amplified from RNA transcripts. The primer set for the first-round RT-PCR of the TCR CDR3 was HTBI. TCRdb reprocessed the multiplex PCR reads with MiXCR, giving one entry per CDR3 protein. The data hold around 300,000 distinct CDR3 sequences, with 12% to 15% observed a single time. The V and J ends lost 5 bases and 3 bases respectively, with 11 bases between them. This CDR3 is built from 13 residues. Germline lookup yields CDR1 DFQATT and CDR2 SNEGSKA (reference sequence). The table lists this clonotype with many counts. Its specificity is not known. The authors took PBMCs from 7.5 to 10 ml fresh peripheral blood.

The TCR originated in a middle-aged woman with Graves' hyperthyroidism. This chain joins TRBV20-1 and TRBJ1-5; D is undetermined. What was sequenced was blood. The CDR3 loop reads CSAVYGFNQPQHF. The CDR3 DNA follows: TGCAGTGCTGTCTATGGGTTCAATCAGCCCCAGCATTTT.